This record looks at one T cell receptor beta chain sequence and its context. This sample was included in a study of CD8+CD57+ T cells in acquired aplastic anemia. Study details: Sorted cells (CD4+ and CD8+) yielded DNA amounts that averaged approximately 3.2 ug.

Selection for sequencing was limited to patients who had shown CD8+CD57+ cell expansion by flow cytometry. Each patient had severe acquired aplastic anemia. TCR beta VDJ and CDR3 profiling used genomic DNA as template. MiXCR, run by TCRdb on the reads, gives a single entry per CDR3 protein. This repertoire shows around 200,000 distinct CDR3 sequences, more than 55% found once; its top ten account for around 50%. The clonotype originates from a human donor with aplastic anemia. The sequencing input was sorted CD4+, CD8+, or CD8+CD57+ T cells (not recorded which) from PBMCs.

Here the CDR3 reads CASSYSAGQAYEQYF. CDR3 bases: TGTGCCAGCAGTTACAGCGCGGGACAGGCCTACGAGCAGTACTTC. The chain carries TRBV6-5 and TRBJ2-7; 8 nucleotides agree with TRBD1. The germline V gene encodes CDR1 MNHEY and CDR2 SVGAGI. This CDR3 has 15 residues. V was pared by 2 bases and J by 2 bases, with 5 bases of the junction left unmatched.